This T cell receptor (beta chain) was sequenced in a study of immune characterization of retroperitoneal liposarcoma. CDR3 length equals 17 residues. Per germline, CDR1 SGHTA and CDR2 FQGTGA. With 0 bases clipped from V and 11 bases from J, the junction kept 16 bases outside the gene matches. By proportion, this clonotype is medium-sized. MiXCR, run by TCRdb on the PCR reads, gives a single entry per CDR3 protein. The sample lists 3,500 to 5,500 distinct CDR3 sequences, roughly a third occurring once. V gene TRBV7-3 combines with J gene TRBJ2-5; TRBD2 aligns across 9 bases. The sample taken for sequencing was tumor tissue. The TCR originated in a male donor with retroperitoneal liposarcoma. CDR3 in DNA: TGTGCCAGCAGCTTAACATTGCGGGGGGGGGGGGACAATGAGCAGTACTTC. Its translation is CASSLTLRGGGDNEQYF.